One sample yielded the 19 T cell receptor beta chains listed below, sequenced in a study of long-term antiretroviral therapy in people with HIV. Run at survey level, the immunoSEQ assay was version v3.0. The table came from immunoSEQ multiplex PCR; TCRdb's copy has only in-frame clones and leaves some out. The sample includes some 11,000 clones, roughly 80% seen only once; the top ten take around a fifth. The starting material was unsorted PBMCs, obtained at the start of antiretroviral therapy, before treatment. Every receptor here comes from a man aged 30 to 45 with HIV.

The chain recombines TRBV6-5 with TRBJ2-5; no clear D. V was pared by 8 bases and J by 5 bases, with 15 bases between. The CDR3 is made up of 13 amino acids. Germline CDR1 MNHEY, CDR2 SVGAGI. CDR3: CASRPSAQETQYF. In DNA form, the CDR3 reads TGTGCCAGCCGTCCATCTGCCCAGGAGACCCAGTACTTC.

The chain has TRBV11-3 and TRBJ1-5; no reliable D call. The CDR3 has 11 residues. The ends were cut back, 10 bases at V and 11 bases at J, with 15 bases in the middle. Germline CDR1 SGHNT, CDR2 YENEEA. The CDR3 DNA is TGTGCCACTATACAAAGGTCCTCCCAGCATTTT. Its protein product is CATIQRSSQHF.

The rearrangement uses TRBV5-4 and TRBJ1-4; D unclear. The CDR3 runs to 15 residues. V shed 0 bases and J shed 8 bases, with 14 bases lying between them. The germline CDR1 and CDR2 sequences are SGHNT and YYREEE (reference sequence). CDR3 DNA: TGTGCCAGCAGCTTGGATGCGGGTGGTTGGGAAAAACTGTTTTTT. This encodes CASSLDAGGWEKLFF.

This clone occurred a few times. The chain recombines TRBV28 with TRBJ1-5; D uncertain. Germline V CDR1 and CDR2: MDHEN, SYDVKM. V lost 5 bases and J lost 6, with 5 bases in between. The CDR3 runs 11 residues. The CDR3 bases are TGTGCCAGCAGTGAGGCTCAGCCCCAGCATTTT. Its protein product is CASSEAQPQHF.

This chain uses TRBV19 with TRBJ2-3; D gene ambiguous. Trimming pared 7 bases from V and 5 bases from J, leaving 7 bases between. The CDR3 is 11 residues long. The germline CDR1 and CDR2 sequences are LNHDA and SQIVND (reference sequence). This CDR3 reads CASMTIDTQYF. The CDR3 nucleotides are TGTGCCAGTATGACGATAGATACGCAGTATTTT.

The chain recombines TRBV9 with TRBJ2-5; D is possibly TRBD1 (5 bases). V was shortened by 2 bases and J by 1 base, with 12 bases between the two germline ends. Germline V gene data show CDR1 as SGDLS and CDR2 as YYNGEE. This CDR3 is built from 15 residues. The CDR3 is CASSVGHGSQETQYF. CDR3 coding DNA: TGTGCCAGCAGCGTCGGACACGGCAGCCAAGAGACCCAGTACTTC.

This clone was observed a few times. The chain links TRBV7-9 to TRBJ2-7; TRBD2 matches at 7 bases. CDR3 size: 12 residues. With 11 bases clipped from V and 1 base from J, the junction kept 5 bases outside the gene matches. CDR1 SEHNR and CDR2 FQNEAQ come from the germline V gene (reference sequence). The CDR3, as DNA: TGTGCCGGGAGCGGGATATCCTACGAGCAGTACTTC. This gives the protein CAGSGISYEQYF.

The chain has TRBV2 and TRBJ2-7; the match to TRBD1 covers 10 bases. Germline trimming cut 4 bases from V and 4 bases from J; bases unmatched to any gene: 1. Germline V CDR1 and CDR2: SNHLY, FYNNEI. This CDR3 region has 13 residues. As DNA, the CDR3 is TGTGCCAGCAGTGGGACAGGGGGGTACGAGCAGTACTTC. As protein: CASSGTGGYEQYF.

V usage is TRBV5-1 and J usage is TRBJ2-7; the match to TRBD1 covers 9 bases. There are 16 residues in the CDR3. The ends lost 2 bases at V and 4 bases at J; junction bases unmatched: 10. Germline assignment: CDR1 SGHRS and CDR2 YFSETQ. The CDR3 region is CASSLNRDRDAYEQYF. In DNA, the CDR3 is TGCGCCAGCAGCTTAAATCGGGACAGGGACGCGTACGAGCAGTACTTC.

The CDR3 reads CASSEGGHEQFF. The CDR3 DNA reads TGTGCCAGCAGTGAAGGCGGACATGAGCAGTTCTTC. This chain links TRBV25-1 with TRBJ2-1; D not certain. Trimming shortened V by 2 bases and J by 8 bases, and 7 bases separated the two germline ends. The germline CDR1 and CDR2 sequences are MGHDK and SYGVNS. The CDR3 consists of 12 residues.

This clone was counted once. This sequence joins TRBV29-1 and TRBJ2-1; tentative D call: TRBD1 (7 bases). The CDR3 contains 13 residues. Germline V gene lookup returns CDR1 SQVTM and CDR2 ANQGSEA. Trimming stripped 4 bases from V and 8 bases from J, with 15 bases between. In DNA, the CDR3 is TGCAGCGTTGGGTGGGTCAGGGGGGATGAGCAGTTCTTC. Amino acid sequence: CSVGWVRGDEQFF.

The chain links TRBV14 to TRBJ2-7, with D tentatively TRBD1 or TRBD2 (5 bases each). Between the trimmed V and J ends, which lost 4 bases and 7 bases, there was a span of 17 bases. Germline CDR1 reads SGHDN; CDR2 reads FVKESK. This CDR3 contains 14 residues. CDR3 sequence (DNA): TGTGCCAGCAGCCGCACGAGGGGCCCGGGAGAGCAGTACTTC. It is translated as CASSRTRGPGEQYF.

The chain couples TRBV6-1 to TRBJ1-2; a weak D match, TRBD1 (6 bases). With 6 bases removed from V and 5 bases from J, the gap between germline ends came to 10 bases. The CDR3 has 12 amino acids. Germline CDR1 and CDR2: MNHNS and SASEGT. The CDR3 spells CASRDSSYGYTF. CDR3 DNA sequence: TGTGCCAGCAGGGACAGCAGTTATGGCTACACCTTC.

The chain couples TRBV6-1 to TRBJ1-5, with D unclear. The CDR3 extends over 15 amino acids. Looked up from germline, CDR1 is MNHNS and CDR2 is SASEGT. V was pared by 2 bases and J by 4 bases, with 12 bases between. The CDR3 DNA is TGTGCCAGCAGTGAACAAGGCGGGGAAAATCAGCCCCAGCATTTT. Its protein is CASSEQGGENQPQHF.

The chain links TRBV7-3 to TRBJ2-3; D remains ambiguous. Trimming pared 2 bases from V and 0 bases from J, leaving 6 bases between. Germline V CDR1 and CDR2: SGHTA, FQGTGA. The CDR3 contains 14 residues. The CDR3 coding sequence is TGTGCCAGCAGCTTACGACACAGCACAGATACGCAGTATTTT. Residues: CASSLRHSTDTQYF.

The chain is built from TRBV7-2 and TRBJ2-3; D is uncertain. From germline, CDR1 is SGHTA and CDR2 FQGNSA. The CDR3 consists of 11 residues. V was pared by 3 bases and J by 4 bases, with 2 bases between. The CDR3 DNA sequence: TGTGCCAGCAGCTTTTCAGATACGCAGTATTTT. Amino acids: CASSFSDTQYF.

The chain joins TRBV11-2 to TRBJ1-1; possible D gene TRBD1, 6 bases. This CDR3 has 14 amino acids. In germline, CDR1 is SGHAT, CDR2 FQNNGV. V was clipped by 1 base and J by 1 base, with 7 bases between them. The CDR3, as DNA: TGTGCCAGCAGCTTAGGAGGGGGGAACACTGAAGCTTTCTTT. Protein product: CASSLGGGNTEAFF.

The CDR3 loop is CASKETYNEQFF. CDR3 DNA: TGTGCCAGCAAGGAGACATACAATGAGCAGTTCTTC. V gene TRBV6-1 combines with J gene TRBJ2-1, with D hard to call. The V gene lost 7 bases and the J gene lost 4 bases, with 8 bases spanning the gap. The CDR3 covers 12 residues. The V gene's germline CDR1 is MNHNS and CDR2 SASEGT.

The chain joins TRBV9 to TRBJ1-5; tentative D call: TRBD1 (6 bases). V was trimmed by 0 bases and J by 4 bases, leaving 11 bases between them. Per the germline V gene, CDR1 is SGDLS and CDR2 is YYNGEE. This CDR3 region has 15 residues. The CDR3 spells CASSVDVGANQPQHF. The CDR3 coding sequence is TGTGCCAGCAGCGTAGATGTGGGGGCTAATCAGCCCCAGCATTTT.